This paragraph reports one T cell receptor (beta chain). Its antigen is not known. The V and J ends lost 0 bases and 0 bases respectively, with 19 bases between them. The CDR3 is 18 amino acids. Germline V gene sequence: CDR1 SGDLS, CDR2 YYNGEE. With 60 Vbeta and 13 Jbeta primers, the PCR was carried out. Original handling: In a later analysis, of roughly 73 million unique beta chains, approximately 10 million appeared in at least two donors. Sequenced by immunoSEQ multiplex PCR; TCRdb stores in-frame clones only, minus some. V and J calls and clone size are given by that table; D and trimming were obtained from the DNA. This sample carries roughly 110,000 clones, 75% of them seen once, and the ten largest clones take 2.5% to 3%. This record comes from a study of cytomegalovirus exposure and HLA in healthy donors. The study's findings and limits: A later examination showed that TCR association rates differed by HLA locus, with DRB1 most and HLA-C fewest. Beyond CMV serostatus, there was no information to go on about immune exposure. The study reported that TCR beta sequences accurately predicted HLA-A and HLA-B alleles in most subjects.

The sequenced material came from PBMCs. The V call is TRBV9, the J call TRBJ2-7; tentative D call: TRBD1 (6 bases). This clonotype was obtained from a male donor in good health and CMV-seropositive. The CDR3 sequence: CASSVGDDRPESSYEQYF. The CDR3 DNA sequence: TGTGCCAGCAGCGTAGGAGATGACAGGCCTGAGAGCTCCTACGAGCAGTACTTC.